Each of the 6 T cell receptor beta chains below was sequenced from the same sample in a study of cytomegalovirus exposure and HLA in healthy donors. The data were produced by immunoSEQ multiplex PCR, yet TCRdb's version contains in-frame clones alone and is incomplete. The sample yields about 280,000 clones, roughly 90% seen once. The material sequenced was PBMCs. The receptor source for this set is a woman aged 18-29 years in good health and CMV-seronegative.

The chain couples TRBV5-6 to TRBJ2-5; the match to TRBD2 covers 7 bases. This CDR3 contains 14 residues. Looked up from germline, CDR1 is SGHDT and CDR2 is YYEEEE. V trimming: 0 bases; J trimming: 2 bases; junction bases outside the gene matches: 1. The DNA of the CDR3 is TGTGCCAGCAGCTTGGCGGGAGGACAAGAGACCCAGTACTTC. As protein: CASSLAGGQETQYF.

The V call is TRBV2, the J call TRBJ2-1; 9 bases agree with TRBD2. The germline V gene encodes CDR1 SNHLY and CDR2 FYNNEI. V shed 4 bases, J shed 4 bases, and the junction held 5 bases outside the gene matches. The CDR3 sequence is 15 residues long. As DNA, the CDR3 is TGTGCCAGCAGTGTTCCGGCGGGAGGGTACAATGAGCAGTTCTTC. Amino acid sequence: CASSVPAGGYNEQFF.

This chain joins TRBV12-2 and TRBJ2-7; the table gives TRBD2 as D, unverified against the DNA. TRBV12-2 is reported as a pseudogene. The CDR3 is made up of 14 amino acids. For the CDR3, the DNA is TGTGCAAGTCGCTCCCCGGGTAGCGGCTACGAGCAGTACTTC. This sequence encodes CASRSPGSGYEQYF.

This chain connects TRBV10-2 to TRBJ2-6; no firm D call. The CDR3 contains 14 residues. V was shortened by 0 bases and J by 6 bases, with 6 bases between the two germline ends. Germline values: CDR1 WSHSY, CDR2 SAAADI. The CDR3: CASSESWQANVLTF. CDR3 sequence (DNA): TGCGCCAGCAGTGAGTCATGGCAGGCCAACGTCCTGACTTTC.

The sample holds one count of this clone. The chain joins TRBV6-5 to TRBJ1-4; TRBD1 might be the D (6 bases). Germline V CDR1 and CDR2: MNHEY, SVGAGI. Trimming pared 0 bases from V and 12 bases from J, leaving 17 bases between. The CDR3 sequence is 15 residues long. The CDR3 loop is CASSYSLGQPGELFF. CDR3 DNA: TGTGCCAGCAGTTACTCCTTGGGACAACCCGGGGAACTGTTTTTT.

The rearrangement links TRBV5-6 to TRBJ1-2; weak D call: TRBD1 (5 bases). CDR3 size: 15 residues. The germline gives CDR1 SGHDT, CDR2 YYEEEE. Deletions cut 2 bases from V and 0 bases from J, with 11 bases between. CDR3 region: CASSFQGSANYGYTF. CDR3 bases: TGTGCCAGCAGCTTCCAGGGTTCCGCTAACTATGGCTACACCTTC.